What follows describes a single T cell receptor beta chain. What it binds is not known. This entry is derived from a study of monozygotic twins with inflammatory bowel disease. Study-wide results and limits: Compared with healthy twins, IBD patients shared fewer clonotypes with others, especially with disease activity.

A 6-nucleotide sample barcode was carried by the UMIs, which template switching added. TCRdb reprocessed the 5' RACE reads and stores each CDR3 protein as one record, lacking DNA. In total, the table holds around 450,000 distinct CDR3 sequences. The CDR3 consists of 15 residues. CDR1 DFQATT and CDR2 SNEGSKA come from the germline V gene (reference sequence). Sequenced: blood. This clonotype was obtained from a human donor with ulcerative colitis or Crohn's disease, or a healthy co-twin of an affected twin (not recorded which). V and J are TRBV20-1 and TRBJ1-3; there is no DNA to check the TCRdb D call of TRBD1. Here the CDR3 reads CSARGPASSGNTIYF.